What follows describes a single T cell receptor beta chain. Germline CDR1 SEHNR, CDR2 FQNEAQ (reference sequence). CDR3 length: 15 amino acids. Trimming took 1 base from V and 5 from J; bases not matched to a gene: 3. The table came from immunoSEQ multiplex PCR; TCRdb's copy has only in-frame clones and leaves some out. The table records some 300,000 clones, about 90% of them present only once. These data belong to a study of blood T cell repertoires in COVID-19. The specimen was peripheral blood. The chain links TRBV7-9 to TRBJ2-2; 8 bases line up with TRBD2. The sequence was obtained from a woman in her 30s with COVID-19, enrolled during active disease. Here the CDR3 reads CASSLGLAGTGELFF. The DNA of the CDR3 is TGTGCCAGCAGCTTAGGGTTAGCGGGAACCGGGGAGCTGTTTTTT.